This T cell receptor (beta chain) was retrieved from a study of blood T cells in healthy people across ages (dated by TCRdb to about 2015). Background for the entire study: In model experiments, template switching captured about one uniquely barcoded TCR beta cDNA molecule for every two T cells. Using the same blood draw, the study looked at two additional independent replicas of 1 million unique cDNA reads for two donors, one aged 18 to 30 and the other aged 80 or older. Four age groups were formed from the donors: young (average approximately 15 years), middle-aged (approximately 40), aged (about 68) and long-lived (82). Donors of different ages were randomly distributed across sequencing lanes to avoid experimental bias. Age-related changes in TCR beta repertoire diversity were measured in the study by deep sequencing normalized with unique cDNA molecular identifiers.

Library preparation employed 5' RACE. The sample was run on an Illumina HiSeq 2500. A second roughly 7 to 11 cycle PCR used a sample-barcoded 5' primer and a J-beta primer mix. A template-switch 5' adaptor carrying 12 random nucleotides introduced a unique molecular identifier onto each TCR beta cDNA molecule. Each sample yielded at least 3 million CDR3-containing paired-end reads. First-strand cDNA synthesis was performed from all RNA using the Mint cDNA synthesis kit, with priming by a TRBC-specific oligonucleotide. Following uracil-DNA glycosylase treatment, all cDNA underwent a first 18-cycle PCR with the universal primers M1SS and BC2_uni_R. As for how the authors treated the data: For normalization, 1 million high-quality reads, each with a distinct molecular identifier, were randomly selected from each sample. Instead of being binned into consensus sequences, reads that shared molecular identifiers were thrown out. MiTCR, run with a Q25 quality threshold and the strictest error-elimination algorithm, handled CDR3 identification, clonotype clustering and error correction. Lower-bound total TCR beta diversity was estimated with a nonparametric unseen species model using Euler transformation. Through fastp at Q25 and MiXCR, TCRdb rebuilt clones from the public reads, retaining in-frame beta chains. Entries that share a CDR3 protein sequence are merged under the most common genes and DNA. TCRdb, not the authors, supplied the V and J calls. For this sample there are under 800,000 distinct CDR3 sequences; 21% appear just once. The ten largest make up 3% to 4% of the sample.

From the germline V gene, CDR1 is SGHTA and CDR2 is FQGNSA. Germline trimming: 3 bases from V, 1 base from J; junction bases outside gene matches: 11. The CDR3 sequence holds 18 residues, the cysteine and phenylalanine included. Of the read, only the CDR3 DNA is kept; its 54 bases are in frame from base 1. A note on this clonotype: The target of this receptor is not known. Nothing much larger sits one base from this clone, and base qualities are not available.

Paper-wide results and their limitations: Compared with the aged group, the long-lived group had more naive CD4+ T cells, fewer expanded clones and increased TCR diversity, suggesting age selection. Observed TCR beta diversity per million T cells fell roughly linearly with age, and a significant reduction was already apparent by age around 40. Because the CMV infection status of the donors was unknown, age-related changes in expanded clonotypes may potentially have been confounded. Conclusive comparison of naive and antigen-experienced compartments was prevented by the profiling of bulk unsorted PBMCs. Estimates of total diversity based on one million sequenced T cells were regarded as lower bounds and as underestimates. There was a strong correlation between observed TCR beta diversity and the percentage of naive T cells measured by flow cytometry.

Donors were about 36 systemically healthy Caucasian individuals from Russia aged 6 to 90 years. Each donor gave ten milliliters of peripheral blood, collected into EDTA-treated Vacutainer tubes. Ficoll-Paque density-gradient centrifugation was used to isolate PBMCs, with at least 6.5 million per sample. Trizol reagent was used to extract total RNA from the PBMCs, yielding at least 6 micrograms per sample. Naive CD45RAhigh/CD27high T cell percentages were measured by flow cytometry on a PBMC aliquot from every donor. The rearrangement combines TRBV7-2 with TRBJ1-1; 10 central nucleotides agree with TRBD1. Sequencing used blood. The origin of this receptor is a man between 65 and 80 years old in good health. The encoded CDR3 is CASSFSTPGQGWNTEAFF. The DNA is TGTGCCAGCAGCTTCTCGACTCCGGGACAGGGGTGGAACACTGAAGCTTTCTTT.